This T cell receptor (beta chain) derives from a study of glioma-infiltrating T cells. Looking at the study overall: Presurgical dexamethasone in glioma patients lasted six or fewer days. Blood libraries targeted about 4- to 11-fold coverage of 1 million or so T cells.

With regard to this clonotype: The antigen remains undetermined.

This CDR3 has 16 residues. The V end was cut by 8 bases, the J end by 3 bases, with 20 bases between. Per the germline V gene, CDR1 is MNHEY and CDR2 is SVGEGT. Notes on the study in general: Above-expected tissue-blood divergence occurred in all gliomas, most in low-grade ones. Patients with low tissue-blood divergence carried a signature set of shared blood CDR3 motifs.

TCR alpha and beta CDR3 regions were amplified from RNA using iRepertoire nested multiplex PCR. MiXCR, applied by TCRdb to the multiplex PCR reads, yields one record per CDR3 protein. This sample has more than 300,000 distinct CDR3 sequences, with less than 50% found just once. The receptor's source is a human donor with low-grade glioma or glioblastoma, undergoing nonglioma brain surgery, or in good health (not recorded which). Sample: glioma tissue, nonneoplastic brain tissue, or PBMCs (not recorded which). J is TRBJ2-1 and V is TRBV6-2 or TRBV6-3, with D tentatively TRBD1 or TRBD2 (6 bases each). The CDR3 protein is CASSYRPEGGYNEQFF. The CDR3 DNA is TGTGCCAGCTCATACCGGCCCGAGGGGGGCTACAATGAGCAGTTCTTC.